The sequence of this T cell receptor (beta chain) was determined in a study of T cells in women clearing cervical HPV infection. Overall study: Donors had HPV16-related CIN3 or worse; 2 had invasive cancer. Study results and limitations: Richness differences could reflect unmeasured T-cell content per sample.

Sequencing was performed with immunoSEQ multiplex PCR; in TCRdb, only in-frame clones are kept and a portion is missing. The sample table includes 48,000 or so clones. With respect to this clone: Its specificity is not known. With the read ending 3 residues before the CDR3 end, the germline J gene is used to fill in that end.

CDR1 and CDR2 from the germline V gene are DFQATT and SNEGSKA (reference sequence). Trimming removed 6 bases at V and 0 bases at J, with 13 bases between. The CDR3 loop spans 14 amino acids. This sequence originates from a woman aged 18 to 75 with a cervical HPV16 infection that either progressed to CIN3+ or cleared (not recorded which). The sample was blood buffy coat. The chain is built from TRBV20-1 and TRBJ2-3; maybe TRBD1 (6 bases). This CDR3 reads CSAPRGISTDTQYF. CDR3 bases read: TGCAGTGCCCCAAGGGGGATTAGCACAGATACG.